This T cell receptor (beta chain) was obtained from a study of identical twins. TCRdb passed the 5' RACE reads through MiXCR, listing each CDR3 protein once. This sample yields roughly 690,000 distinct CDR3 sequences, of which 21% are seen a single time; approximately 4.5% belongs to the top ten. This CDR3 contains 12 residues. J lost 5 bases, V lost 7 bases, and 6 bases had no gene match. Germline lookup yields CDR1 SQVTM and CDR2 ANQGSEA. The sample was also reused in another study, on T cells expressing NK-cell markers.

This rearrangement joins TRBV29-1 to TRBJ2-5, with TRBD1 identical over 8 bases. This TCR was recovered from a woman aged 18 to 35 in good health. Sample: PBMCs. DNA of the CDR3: TGCAGCGCCGCAGGGGGCGAGGAGACCCAGTACTTC. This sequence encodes CSAAGGEETQYF.